This is a list of T cell receptor beta chains from one sample in a study of CXCR3-negative and CXCR3-positive naive CD8 T cells. From the 5' RACE reads, TCRdb lists one entry per CDR3 protein and no DNA. This sample contains 45,000 to 65,000 distinct CDR3 sequences. The sequenced material came from naive CXCR3- CD8+ T cells from blood. These receptors were taken from a human donor in good health. Some clones in this sample may be carry-over from other donors' samples. Both conserved end residues are part of each CDR3.

J gene | V gene | CDR3 protein
TRBJ1-5 | TRBV10-1 | CASEGAGPYLINRPQHF
TRBJ1-5 | TRBV7-6 | CASSLGGQGNQPQHF
TRBJ2-1 | TRBV24-1 | CATEEPSGSYNEQFF
TRBJ2-1 | TRBV12-3/TRBV12-4 | CASSRFGTRHNEQFF
TRBJ2-2 | TRBV7-9 | CASSQTDRDATGELFF
TRBJ2-3 | TRBV15 | CATSRDPPPSTDTQYF
TRBJ2-2 | TRBV19 | CASSILAGGAGELFF
TRBJ2-1 | TRBV7-9 | CASSSSQGETYNEQFF
TRBJ1-5 | TRBV28 | CASSPAREADQPQHF
TRBJ1-3 | TRBV4-1 | CASSQEGPASGNTIYF
TRBJ2-2 | TRBV28 | CASRLQGADTGELFF
TRBJ2-1 | TRBV9 | CASSSREAGETHNEQFF
TRBJ1-2 | TRBV20-1 | CSADDSDDYGYTF
TRBJ2-3 | TRBV29-1 | CSALEVSDTQYF
TRBJ1-2 | TRBV7-9 | CASSPADREAYGYTF
TRBJ2-7 | TRBV14 | CASSPRGLGACEQYF
TRBJ1-2 | TRBV20-1 | CSAIATNYGYTF
TRBJ2-4 | TRBV3-1 | CASSQGAGEVYIQYF
TRBJ1-4 | TRBV3-1 | CASSQDRAPKMFF
TRBJ2-7 | TRBV10-3 | CAISDLAGEGAGEQYF
TRBJ1-5 | TRBV12-3/TRBV12-4 | CASSLITRILADGGQPQHF
TRBJ1-5 | TRBV6-2/TRBV6-3 | CAGSYTAGPNQPQHF
TRBJ2-7 | TRBV27 | CASSLSGPHYEQYF
TRBJ2-1 | TRBV7-2 | CASSLGPGWNEQFF
TRBJ1-1 | TRBV29-1 | CSVESGGPEAFF
TRBJ2-2 | TRBV7-6 | CASSPLEDRGTGELFF
TRBJ2-2 | TRBV7-9 | CASSLASAQGSSGELFF
TRBJ2-1 | TRBV12-3/TRBV12-4 | CASSWEAGVDEQFF
TRBJ1-4 | TRBV29-1 | CSVEGRGQGEKLFF